These T cell receptor beta chains were read from a single sample in a study of regulatory T cells in long-lasting Graves disease. TCRdb reprocessed the multiplex PCR reads via MiXCR and lists one record per CDR3 protein. The sample lists 400,000 to 550,000 distinct CDR3 sequences; roughly 15% were seen once. The same sample was also used in a study of T cells in Graves' hyperthyroidism and ophthalmopathy.

Material: peripheral blood mononuclear cells (PBMCs), obtained at new diagnosis, from a patient treated with antithyroid drugs. The receptor source for this set is a woman aged 18 to 35 with Graves disease. The CDR3 runs from the conserved cysteine through the conserved F or W. Fields, in order: clone size, D gene, V gene, J gene, CDR3 protein, CDR3 DNA. A D gene is named only where the DNA matches it firmly. Some rows have no size entry. The others give once, few or many, or a class for an expanded clone.

NA,NA,TRBV29-1,TRBJ2-7,CSVVGPDEAYEQYF,TGCAGCGTTGTCGGCCCCGACGAAGCCTACGAGCAGTACTTC
few,TRBD2,TRBV5-1,TRBJ2-2,CASTFGLAGGVGELFF,TGCGCCAGCACCTTCGGACTAGCGGGAGGAGTCGGGGAGCTGTTTTTT
many,TRBD2,TRBV30,TRBJ2-5,CAWSRGGGSETQYF,TGTGCCTGGAGTCGGGGTGGCGGGAGTGAGACCCAGTACTTC
many,NA,TRBV6-1,TRBJ2-7,CASTHGTGKMHEQYF,TGTGCCAGCACCCACGGCACAGGGAAAATGCACGAGCAGTACTTC
NA,NA,TRBV29-1,TRBJ2-7,CSVLGHTYEQYF,TGCAGCGTCCTAGGACATACCTACGAGCAGTACTTC
few,TRBD1,TRBV28,TRBJ2-7,CASSLLPRDRGKNYHSRAEQYF,TGTGCCAGCAGTTTGCTTCCTCGGGACAGGGGAAAAAATTACCACAGTCGTGCCGAGCAGTACTTC
many,NA,TRBV12-3/TRBV12-4,TRBJ1-4,CASSPLPTNEKLFF,TGTGCCAGCAGTCCCCTGCCCACTAATGAAAAACTGTTTTTT
few,TRBD2,TRBV10-3,TRBJ2-3,CAISSGTSDSDTQYF,TGTGCCATCAGTTCCGGGACTAGTGATTCAGATACGCAGTATTTT
NA,NA,TRBV14,TRBJ2-3,CASSQEVRPSTDTQYF,TGTGCCAGCAGCCAAGAAGTCAGACCTAGCACAGATACGCAGTATTTT
many,NA,TRBV24-1,TRBJ2-1,CATSDSTVVTQHNEQFF,TGTGCCACCAGTGATTCGACAGTGGTCACTCAGCACAATGAGCAGTTCTTC
many,NA,TRBV6-1,TRBJ2-3,CASSELWSTDTQYF,TGTGCCAGCAGTGAACTATGGAGCACAGATACGCAGTATTTT
NA,NA,TRBV10-3,TRBJ2-1,CAISDGGNGRFF,TGTGCCATCAGTGATGGAGGGAATGGTCGGTTCTTC
many,TRBD1,TRBV12-3/TRBV12-4,TRBJ2-7,CASSLAGQGQYEQYF,TGTGCCAGCAGTTTAGCAGGACAGGGACAGTACGAGCAGTACTTC
few,TRBD1,TRBV6-2/TRBV6-3,TRBJ2-1,CASRGTGVSYNEQFF,TGTGCCTCCAGGGGGACAGGGGTGTCCTACAATGAGCAGTTCTTC
few,NA,TRBV30,TRBJ1-5,CAWGVSQGMPQHF,TGTGCCTGGGGAGTATCCCAGGGAATGCCCCAGCATTTT
few,TRBD2,TRBV20-1,TRBJ2-5,CSARRSGGWGETQYF,TGCAGTGCTAGGAGATCGGGGGGTTGGGGAGAGACCCAGTACTTC
NA,TRBD1,TRBV6-1,TRBJ1-1,CASSRDRLNTEAFF,TGTGCCAGCAGTCGGGACAGACTGAACACTGAAGCTTTCTTT
many,NA,TRBV2,TRBJ2-3,CASREYLDTQYF,TGTGCCAGCAGGGAGTATCTAGATACGCAGTATTTT
NA,NA,TRBV20-1,TRBJ2-1,CSARERGYNEQFF,TGCAGTGCCAGGGAGAGAGGGTACAATGAGCAGTTCTTC
many,TRBD2,TRBV20-1,TRBJ2-1,CSARGGLAAYNEQFF,TGCAGTGCAAGAGGGGGACTAGCGGCCTACAATGAGCAGTTCTTC
few,TRBD2,TRBV7-9,TRBJ2-1,CASRAGEWDNEQFF,TGTGCCAGCAGAGCGGGAGAGTGGGACAATGAGCAGTTCTTC
NA,NA,TRBV5-4,TRBJ1-2,CASSLEGTNIYGYTF,TGTGCCAGCAGCTTGGAGGGAACAAACATCTATGGCTACACCTTC
many,TRBD1,TRBV7-2,TRBJ2-1,CASSSAGGFYNEQFF,TGTGCCAGTTCCTCCGCAGGGGGCTTCTACAATGAGCAGTTCTTC
NA,NA,TRBV6-1,TRBJ1-6,CASSVTLGGGSPLHF,TGTGCCAGCAGCGTTACGTTGGGGGGAGGTTCACCCCTCCACTTT
few,NA,TRBV27,TRBJ2-2,CASSLEPPGTGELFF,TGTGCCAGCAGTTTAGAACCCCCGGGAACCGGGGAGCTGTTTTTT
many,NA,TRBV7-2,TRBJ2-1,CASTLRDLIYNEQFF,TGTGCCAGCACCTTGAGGGACCTAATCTACAATGAGCAGTTCTTC
many,TRBD2,TRBV7-8,TRBJ2-1,CASSLAFSGRAIDEQFF,TGTGCCAGCAGCTTAGCTTTTAGCGGGAGGGCCATAGATGAGCAGTTCTTC
many,TRBD2,TRBV5-1,TRBJ2-3,CASSSAGPGRADTQYF,TGCGCCAGCAGCTCCGCGGGACCAGGGAGGGCAGATACGCAGTATTTT
many,NA,TRBV2,TRBJ1-2,CASSNYGTNGYTF,TGTGCCAGCAGCAATTATGGGACAAATGGCTACACCTTC
many,NA,TRBV12-3/TRBV12-4,TRBJ2-7,CASSLWHSYEQYF,TGTGCCAGCAGTTTATGGCACTCCTACGAGCAGTACTTC
many,NA,TRBV5-5,TRBJ1-6,CASSYTWTPLRGSPLHF,TGTGCCAGCAGCTATACATGGACACCCCTGAGAGGGTCACCCCTCCACTTT
few,NA,TRBV3-1,TRBJ1-2,CASSLLGEDYGYTF,TGTGCCAGCAGCCTCCTAGGGGAGGACTATGGCTACACCTTC
many,TRBD2,TRBV9,TRBJ2-1,CASSGGLAGAGAYNEQFF,TGTGCCAGCAGCGGGGGACTAGCGGGAGCGGGCGCCTACAATGAGCAGTTCTTC
many,NA,TRBV20-1,TRBJ2-7,CSASRVYEQYF,TGCAGTGCTAGTAGGGTCTACGAGCAGTACTTC
many,TRBD2,TRBV6-9,TRBJ2-1,CASSYIGRGVNEQFF,TGTGCCAGCAGTTACATAGGACGGGGGGTCAATGAGCAGTTCTTC
many,TRBD2,TRBV15,TRBJ2-1,CATSRSRLAGDNEQFF,TGTGCCACCAGCAGATCCCGACTAGCGGGAGACAATGAGCAGTTCTTC
few,NA,TRBV29-1,TRBJ2-3,CSVGGAPDTQYF,TGCAGCGTTGGGGGGGCCCCAGATACGCAGTATTTT
NA,TRBD1,TRBV20-1,TRBJ2-7,CSVPAARGLYEQYF,TGCAGTGTCCCGGCCGCCAGGGGGCTCTACGAGCAGTACTTC
NA,TRBD2,TRBV5-1,TRBJ2-1,CASSSTHGRSEQFF,TGCGCCAGCAGCTCCACCCACGGGAGGTCTGAGCAGTTCTTC
many,TRBD1,TRBV6-1,TRBJ2-3,CASSPGTGITDTQYF,TGTGCCAGCAGTCCCGGGACAGGGATTACAGATACGCAGTATTTT
many,NA,TRBV7-8,TRBJ2-7,CASSLEGLGPYEQYF,TGTGCCAGCAGCTTAGAAGGCCTGGGGCCCTACGAGCAGTACTTC
NA,TRBD1,TRBV20-1,TRBJ1-6,CSAAGTGNSPLHF,TGCAGTGCAGCCGGGACAGGGAACTCACCCCTCCACTTT
NA,TRBD1,TRBV10-1,TRBJ2-7,CASSSGTGVEQYF,TGCGCCAGCAGTTCCGGGACAGGGGTCGAGCAGTACTTC
many,NA,TRBV2,TRBJ2-5,CASKDNQETQYF,TGTGCCAGCAAAGATAACCAAGAGACCCAGTACTTC
few,TRBD2,TRBV28,TRBJ2-2,CASSFLAGGSGELFF,TGTGCCAGCAGTTTTCTCGCGGGAGGGTCCGGGGAGCTGTTTTTT
NA,NA,TRBV20-1,TRBJ1-4,CSATSTNEKLFF,TGCAGTGCTACTTCAACTAATGAAAAACTGTTTTTT
few,NA,TRBV13,TRBJ1-4,CASSSGTGEEKLFF,TGTGCCAGCAGCTCCGGGACTGGAGAAGAAAAACTGTTTTTT
NA,NA,TRBV30,TRBJ2-1,CAWRQGSYNEQFF,TGTGCCTGGAGGCAGGGTTCCTACAATGAGCAGTTCTTC
many,TRBD2,TRBV12-3/TRBV12-4,TRBJ2-1,CASSLREGTVQFF,TGTGCCAGCAGTTTAAGGGAGGGAACAGTTCAGTTCTTC